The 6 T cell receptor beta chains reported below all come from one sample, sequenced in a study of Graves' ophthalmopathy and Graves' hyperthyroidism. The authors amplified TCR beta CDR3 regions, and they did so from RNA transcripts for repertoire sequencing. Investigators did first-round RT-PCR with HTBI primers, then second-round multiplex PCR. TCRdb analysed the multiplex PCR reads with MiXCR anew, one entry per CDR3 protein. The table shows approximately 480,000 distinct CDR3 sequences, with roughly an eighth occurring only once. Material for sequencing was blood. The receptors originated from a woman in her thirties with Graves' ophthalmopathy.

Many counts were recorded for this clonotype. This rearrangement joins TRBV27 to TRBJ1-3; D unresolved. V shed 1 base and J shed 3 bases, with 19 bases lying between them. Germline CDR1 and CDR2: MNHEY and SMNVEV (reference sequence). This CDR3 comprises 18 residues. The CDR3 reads CASSLLSPPLSGGNTIYF. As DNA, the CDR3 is TGTGCCAGCAGTTTATTGTCCCCGCCCCTTTCGGGTGGAAACACCATATATTTT.

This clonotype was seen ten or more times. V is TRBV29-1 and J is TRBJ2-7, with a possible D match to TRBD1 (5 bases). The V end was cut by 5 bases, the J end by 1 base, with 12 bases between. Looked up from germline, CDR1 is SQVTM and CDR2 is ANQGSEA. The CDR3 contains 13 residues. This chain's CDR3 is CSVLRGGSYEQYF. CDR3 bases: TGCAGCGTTCTAAGGGGTGGGTCCTACGAGCAGTACTTC.

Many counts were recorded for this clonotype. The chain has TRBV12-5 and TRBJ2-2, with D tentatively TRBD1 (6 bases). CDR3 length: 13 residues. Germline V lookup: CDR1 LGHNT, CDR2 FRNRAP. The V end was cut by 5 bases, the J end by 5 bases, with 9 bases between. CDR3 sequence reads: CASGATGTGELFF. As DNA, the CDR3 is TGTGCTAGTGGTGCTACAGGGACCGGGGAGCTGTTTTTT.

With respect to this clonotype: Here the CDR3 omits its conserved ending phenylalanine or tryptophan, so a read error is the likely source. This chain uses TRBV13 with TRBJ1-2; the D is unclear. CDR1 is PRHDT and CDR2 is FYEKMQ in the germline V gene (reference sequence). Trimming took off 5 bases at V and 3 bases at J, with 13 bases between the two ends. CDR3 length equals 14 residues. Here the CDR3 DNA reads TGTGCCAGCAGCCCAGGCGCTCTGGACTATGGCTACACCTAC. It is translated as CASSPGALDYGYTY.

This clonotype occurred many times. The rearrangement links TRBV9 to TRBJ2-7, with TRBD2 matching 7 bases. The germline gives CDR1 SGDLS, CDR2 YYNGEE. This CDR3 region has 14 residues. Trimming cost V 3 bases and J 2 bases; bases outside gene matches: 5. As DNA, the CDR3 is TGTGCCAGCAGCGCCTCGGGGGGAACCTACGAGCAGTACTTC. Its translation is CASSASGGTYEQYF.

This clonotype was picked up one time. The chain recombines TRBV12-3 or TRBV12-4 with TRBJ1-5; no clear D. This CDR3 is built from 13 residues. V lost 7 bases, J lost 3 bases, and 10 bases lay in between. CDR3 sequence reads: CASTSSFNQPQHF. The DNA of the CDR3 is TGTGCCAGCACCTCAAGTTTCAATCAGCCCCAGCATTTT.